The source of this T cell receptor beta chain is a study of pediatric ulcerative colitis. Study context: Ulcerative colitis patients had pancolitis or left-sided colitis, with confirming histology.

TCRdb's copy holds only in-frame clones and misses some; the assay was immunoSEQ multiplex PCR. The table has more than 50,000 clones, around 80% seen once. Whole-study results and caveats: Ulcerative colitis patients shared more blood-rectal clones than controls. Clonal expansions reduced rectal repertoire diversity in acute severe colitis. This repertoire reflects total lymphocytes rather than subpopulations like regulatory T cells.

To note about this clone: Its target is unknown.

The length of the CDR3 is 13 residues. The V gene lost 0 bases and the J gene lost 7 bases, with 7 bases spanning the gap. Germline-derived CDR1 and CDR2 are MNHEY and SMNVEV (reference sequence). The specimen was blood. The receptor comes from a boy younger than 18 with moderate ulcerative colitis. V usage is TRBV27 and J usage is TRBJ2-1, with a tentative D call TRBD2 (6 bases). The CDR3 loop reads CASSLSSGNEQFF. DNA for the CDR3: TGTGCCAGCAGTTTATCTAGCGGTAATGAGCAGTTCTTC.